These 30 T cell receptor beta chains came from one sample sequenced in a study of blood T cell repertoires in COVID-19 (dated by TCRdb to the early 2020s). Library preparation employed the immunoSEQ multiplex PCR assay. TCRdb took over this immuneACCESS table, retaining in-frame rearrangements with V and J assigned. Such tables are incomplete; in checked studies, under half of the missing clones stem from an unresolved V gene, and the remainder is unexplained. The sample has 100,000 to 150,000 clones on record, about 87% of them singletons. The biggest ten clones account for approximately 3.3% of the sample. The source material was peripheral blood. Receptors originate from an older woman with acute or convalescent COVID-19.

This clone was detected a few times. In DNA, the CDR3 is TGTGCCAGCGGGAGAAAGGTCGACACCGGGGAGCTGTTTTTT. Amino acids: CASGRKVDTGELFF. V gene TRBV11-3 combines with J gene TRBJ2-2, with D possibly TRBD2 on 5 matching bases. The CDR3 contains 14 residues. CDR1 and CDR2 from the germline V gene are SGHNT and YENEEA. Trimming shortened V by 8 bases and J by 3 bases, and 13 bases separated the two germline ends.

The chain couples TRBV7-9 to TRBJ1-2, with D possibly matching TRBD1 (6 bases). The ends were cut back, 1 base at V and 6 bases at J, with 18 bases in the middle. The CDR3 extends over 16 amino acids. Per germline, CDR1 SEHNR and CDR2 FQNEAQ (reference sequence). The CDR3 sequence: CASSLGQGQGIHGYTF. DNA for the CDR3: TGTGCCAGCAGCTTAGGGCAGGGCCAGGGGATACATGGCTACACCTTC.

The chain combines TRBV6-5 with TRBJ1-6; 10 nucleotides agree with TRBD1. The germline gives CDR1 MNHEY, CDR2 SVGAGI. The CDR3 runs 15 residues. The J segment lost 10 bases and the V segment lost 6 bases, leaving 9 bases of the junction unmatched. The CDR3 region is CASSAGTGVGSPLHF. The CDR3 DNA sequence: TGTGCCAGCAGCGCCGGGACAGGGGTAGGGTCACCCCTCCACTTT.

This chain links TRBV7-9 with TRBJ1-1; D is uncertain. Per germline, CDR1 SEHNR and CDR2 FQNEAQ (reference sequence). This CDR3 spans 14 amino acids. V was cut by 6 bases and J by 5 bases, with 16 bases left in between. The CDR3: CASSFSSDGTEAFF. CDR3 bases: TGTGCCAGCAGTTTCTCTTCCGACGGGACTGAAGCTTTCTTT.

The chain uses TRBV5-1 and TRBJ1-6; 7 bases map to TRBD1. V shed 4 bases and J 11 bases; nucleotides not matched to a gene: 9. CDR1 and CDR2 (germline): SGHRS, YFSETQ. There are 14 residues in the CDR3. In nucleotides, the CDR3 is TGCGCCAGCAGCGGCGGGACAGCCGGTGCACCCCTCCACTTT. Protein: CASSGGTAGAPLHF.

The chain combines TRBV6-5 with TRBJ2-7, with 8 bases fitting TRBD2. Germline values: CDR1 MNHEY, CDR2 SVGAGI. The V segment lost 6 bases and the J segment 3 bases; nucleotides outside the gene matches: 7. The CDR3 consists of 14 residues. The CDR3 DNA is TGTGCCAGCAGATTAGCGGGAAACGACTACGAGCAGTACTTC. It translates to CASRLAGNDYEQYF.

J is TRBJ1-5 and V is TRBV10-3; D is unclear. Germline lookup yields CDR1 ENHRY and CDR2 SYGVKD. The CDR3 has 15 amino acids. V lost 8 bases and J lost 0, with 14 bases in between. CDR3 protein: CAIQSSVRSNQPQHF. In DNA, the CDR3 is TGTGCCATCCAGTCTAGTGTCCGTAGCAATCAGCCCCAGCATTTT.

This chain's CDR3 is CASSSGQRTEAFF. The DNA for the CDR3 is TGTGCCAGCAGTTCCGGACAGCGTACTGAAGCTTTCTTT. The rearrangement joins TRBV28 to TRBJ1-1; D may be TRBD1 (6 bases). The V gene's germline CDR1 is MDHEN and CDR2 SYDVKM. V was shortened by 4 bases and J by 5 bases, with 11 bases between the two germline ends. The CDR3 runs 13 residues.

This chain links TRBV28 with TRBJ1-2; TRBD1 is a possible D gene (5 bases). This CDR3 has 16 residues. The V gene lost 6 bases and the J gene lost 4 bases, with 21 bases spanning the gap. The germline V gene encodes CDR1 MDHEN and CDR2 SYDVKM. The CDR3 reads CASRTFEHGGIYGYTF. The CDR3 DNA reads TGTGCCAGCAGGACTTTCGAACATGGGGGGATCTATGGCTACACCTTC.

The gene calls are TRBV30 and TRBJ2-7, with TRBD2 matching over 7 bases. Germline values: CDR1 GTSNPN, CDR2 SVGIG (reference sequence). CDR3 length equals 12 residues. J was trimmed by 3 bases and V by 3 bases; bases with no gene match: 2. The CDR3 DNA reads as TGTGCCTGGAGGCGCGGGAGCTACGAGCAGTACTTC. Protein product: CAWRRGSYEQYF.

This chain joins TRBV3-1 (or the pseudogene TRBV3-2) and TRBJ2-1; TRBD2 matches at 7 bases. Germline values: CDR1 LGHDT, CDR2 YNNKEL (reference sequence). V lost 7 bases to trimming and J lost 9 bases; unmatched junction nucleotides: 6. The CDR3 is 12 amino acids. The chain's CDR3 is CASTSWGGEQFF. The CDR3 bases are TGTGCCAGCACCTCTTGGGGGGGTGAGCAGTTCTTC.

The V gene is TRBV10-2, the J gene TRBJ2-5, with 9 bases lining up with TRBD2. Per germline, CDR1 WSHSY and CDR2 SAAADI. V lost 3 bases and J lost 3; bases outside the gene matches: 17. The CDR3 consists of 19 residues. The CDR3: CASSDPSSPGAGGKETQYF. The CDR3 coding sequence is TGCGCCAGCAGTGACCCTTCTAGCCCAGGGGCGGGAGGGAAAGAGACCCAGTACTTC.

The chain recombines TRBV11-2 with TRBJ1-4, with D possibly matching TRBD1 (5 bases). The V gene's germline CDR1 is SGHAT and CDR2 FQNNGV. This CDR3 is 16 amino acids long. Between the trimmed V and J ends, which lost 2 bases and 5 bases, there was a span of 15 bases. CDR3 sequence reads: CASSLSGVGTNEKLFF. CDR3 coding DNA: TGTGCCAGCAGCTTATCGGGGGTCGGCACAAATGAAAAACTGTTTTTT.

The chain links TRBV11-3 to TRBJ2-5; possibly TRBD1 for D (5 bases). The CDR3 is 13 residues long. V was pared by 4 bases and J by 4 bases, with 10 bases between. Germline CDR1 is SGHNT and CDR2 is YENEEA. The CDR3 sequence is CASSSGSPETQYF. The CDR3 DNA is TGTGCCAGCAGCTCAGGGTCCCCAGAGACCCAGTACTTC.

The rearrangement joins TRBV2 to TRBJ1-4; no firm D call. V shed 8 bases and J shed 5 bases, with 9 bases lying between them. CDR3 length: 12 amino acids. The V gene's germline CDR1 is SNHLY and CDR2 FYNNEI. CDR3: CASAGANEKLFF. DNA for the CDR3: TGTGCCAGCGCCGGAGCAAATGAAAAACTGTTTTTT.

CDR3 protein: CASSSLIGGADTEAFF. The DNA of the CDR3 is TGTGCCAGCAGCTCCCTGATAGGCGGCGCGGACACTGAAGCTTTCTTT. The chain recombines TRBV28 with TRBJ1-1; D gene uncertain. This CDR3 is built from 16 residues. Germline V gives CDR1 MDHEN, CDR2 SYDVKM. The ends were cut back, 6 bases at V and 3 bases at J, with 20 bases in the middle.

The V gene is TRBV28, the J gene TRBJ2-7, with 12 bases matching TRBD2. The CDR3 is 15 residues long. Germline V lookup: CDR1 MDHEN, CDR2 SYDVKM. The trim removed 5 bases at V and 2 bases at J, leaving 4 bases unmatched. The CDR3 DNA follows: TGTGCCAGCAGTCCAGGACTAGCGGGAACCTACGAGCAGTACTTC. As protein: CASSPGLAGTYEQYF. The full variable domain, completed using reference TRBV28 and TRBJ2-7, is DVKVTQSSRYLVKRTGEKVFLECVQDMDHENMFWYRQDPGLGLRLIYFSYDVKMKEKGDIPEGYSVSREKKERFSLILESASTNQTSMYLCASSPGLAGTYEQYFGPGTRLTVT.

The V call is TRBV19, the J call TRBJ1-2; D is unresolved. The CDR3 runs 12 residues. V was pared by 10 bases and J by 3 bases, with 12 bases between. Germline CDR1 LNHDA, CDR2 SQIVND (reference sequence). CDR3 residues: CATLTRDYGYTF. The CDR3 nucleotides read TGTGCCACCCTGACCCGGGACTATGGCTACACCTTC.

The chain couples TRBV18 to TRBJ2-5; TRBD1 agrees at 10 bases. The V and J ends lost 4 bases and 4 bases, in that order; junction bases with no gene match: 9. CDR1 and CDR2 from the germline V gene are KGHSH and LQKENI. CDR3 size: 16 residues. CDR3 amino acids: CASSRTGTGAGETQYF. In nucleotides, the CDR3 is TGTGCCAGCTCACGAACCGGGACAGGGGCGGGAGAGACCCAGTACTTC.

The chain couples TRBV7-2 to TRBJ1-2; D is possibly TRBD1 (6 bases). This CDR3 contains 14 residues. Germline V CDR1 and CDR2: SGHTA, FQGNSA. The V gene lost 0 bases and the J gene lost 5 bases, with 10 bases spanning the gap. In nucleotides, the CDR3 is TGTGCCAGCAGCTTAGCTGGACAGCTTTATGGCTACACCTTC. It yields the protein CASSLAGQLYGYTF.

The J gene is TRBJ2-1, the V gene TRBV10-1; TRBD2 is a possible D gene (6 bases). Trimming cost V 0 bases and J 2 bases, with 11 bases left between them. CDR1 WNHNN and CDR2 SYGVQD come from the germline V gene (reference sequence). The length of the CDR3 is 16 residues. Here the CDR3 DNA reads TGCGCCAGCAGTGAGTCCGGCGGGGCCACCTACAATGAGCAGTTCTTC. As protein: CASSESGGATYNEQFF.

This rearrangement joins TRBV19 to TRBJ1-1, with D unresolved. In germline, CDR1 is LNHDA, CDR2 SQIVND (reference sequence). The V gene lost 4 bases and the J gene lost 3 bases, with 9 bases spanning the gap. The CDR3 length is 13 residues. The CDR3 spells CASSKSPYTEAFF. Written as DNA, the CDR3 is TGTGCCAGTAGTAAATCCCCGTACACTGAAGCTTTCTTT.

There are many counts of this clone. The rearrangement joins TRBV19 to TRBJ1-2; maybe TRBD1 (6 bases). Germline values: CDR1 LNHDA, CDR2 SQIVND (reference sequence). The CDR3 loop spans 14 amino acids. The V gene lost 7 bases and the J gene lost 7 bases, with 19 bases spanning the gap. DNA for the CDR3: TGTGCCAGTAAGCCGGACAGCTCATTTGGTGGCTACACCTTC. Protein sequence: CASKPDSSFGGYTF.

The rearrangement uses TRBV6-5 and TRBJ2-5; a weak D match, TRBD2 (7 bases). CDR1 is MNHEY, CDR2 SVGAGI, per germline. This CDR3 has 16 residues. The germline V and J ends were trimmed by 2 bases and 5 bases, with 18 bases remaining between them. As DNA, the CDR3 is TGTGCCAGCAGTTACGGCCTCGGACTAGGGGGGGAGACCCAGTACTTC. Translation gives CASSYGLGLGGETQYF.

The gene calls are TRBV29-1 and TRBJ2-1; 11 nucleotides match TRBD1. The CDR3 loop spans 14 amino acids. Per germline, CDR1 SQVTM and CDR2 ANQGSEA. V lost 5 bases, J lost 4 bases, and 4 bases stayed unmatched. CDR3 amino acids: CSVLGQGAYNEQFF. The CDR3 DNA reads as TGCAGCGTTCTCGGACAGGGGGCGTACAATGAGCAGTTCTTC.

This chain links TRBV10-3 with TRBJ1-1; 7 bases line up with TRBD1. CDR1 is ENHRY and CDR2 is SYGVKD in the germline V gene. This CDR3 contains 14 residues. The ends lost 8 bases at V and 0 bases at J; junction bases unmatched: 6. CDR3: CAIGTTGVNTEAFF. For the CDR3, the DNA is TGTGCCATCGGAACTACAGGGGTGAACACTGAAGCTTTCTTT.

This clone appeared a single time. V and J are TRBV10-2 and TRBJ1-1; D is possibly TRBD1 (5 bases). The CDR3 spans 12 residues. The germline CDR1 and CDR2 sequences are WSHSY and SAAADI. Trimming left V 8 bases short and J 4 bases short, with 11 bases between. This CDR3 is CASWRGTTEAFF. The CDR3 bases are TGCGCCAGCTGGCGCGGGACCACTGAAGCTTTCTTT.

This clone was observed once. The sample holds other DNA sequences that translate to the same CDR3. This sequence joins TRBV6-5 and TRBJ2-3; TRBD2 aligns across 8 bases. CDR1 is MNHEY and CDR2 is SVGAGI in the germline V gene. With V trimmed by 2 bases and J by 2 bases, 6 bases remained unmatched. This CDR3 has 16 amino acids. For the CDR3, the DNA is TGTGCCAGCAGTTACGGCTCTAGCGGGTCCACAGATACGCAGTATTTT. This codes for CASSYGSSGSTDTQYF.

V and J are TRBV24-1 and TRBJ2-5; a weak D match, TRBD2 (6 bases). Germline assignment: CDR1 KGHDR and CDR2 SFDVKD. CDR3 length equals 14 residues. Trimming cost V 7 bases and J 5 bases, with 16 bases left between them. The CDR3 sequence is CATSPSGRGETQYF. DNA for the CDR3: TGTGCCACCAGCCCCTCCGGGAGAGGTGAGACCCAGTACTTC.

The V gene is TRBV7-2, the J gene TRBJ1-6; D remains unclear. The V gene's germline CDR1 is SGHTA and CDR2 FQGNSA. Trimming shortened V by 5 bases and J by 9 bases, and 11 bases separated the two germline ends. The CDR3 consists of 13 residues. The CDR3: CASSRGLTSPLHF. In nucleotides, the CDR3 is TGTGCCAGCAGCAGAGGACTCACTTCACCCCTCCACTTT.